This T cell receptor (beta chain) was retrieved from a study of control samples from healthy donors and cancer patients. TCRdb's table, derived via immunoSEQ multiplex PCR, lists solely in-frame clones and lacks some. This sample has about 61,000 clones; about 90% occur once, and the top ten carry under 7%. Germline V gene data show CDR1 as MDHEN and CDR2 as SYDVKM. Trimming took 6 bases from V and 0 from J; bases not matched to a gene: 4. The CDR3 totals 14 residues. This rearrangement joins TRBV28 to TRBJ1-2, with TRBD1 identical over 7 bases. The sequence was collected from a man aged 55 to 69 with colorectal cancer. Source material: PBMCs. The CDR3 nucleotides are TGTGCCAGCAGGAAGGGGACAGCTAACTATGGCTACACCTTC. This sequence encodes CASRKGTANYGYTF.